Each of the 11 T cell receptor beta chains below was sequenced from the same sample in a study of early T cells in non-severe SARS-CoV-2 infection. TCRdb fed the 5' RACE reads into MiXCR, producing one record per CDR3 protein. The data hold approximately 52,000 distinct CDR3 sequences, with 8% to 10% observed a single time. Sequenced material: whole blood. The origin of the receptors is an adult who was a healthcare worker with PCR-confirmed SARS-CoV-2 infection or an uninfected control (not recorded which).

The V call is TRBV9, the J call TRBJ1-2; D uncertain. Germline V lookup: CDR1 SGDLS, CDR2 YYNGEE. V dropped 3 bases and J dropped 5 bases, with 8 bases sitting between them. The CDR3 runs to 12 residues. The CDR3 DNA follows: TGTGCCAGCAGCGCAGACCCTTATGGCTACACCTTC. Amino acid sequence: CASSADPYGYTF.

This clonotype was counted a few times. The chain carries TRBV7-3 and TRBJ2-6; no definite D call. Trimming pared 3 bases from V and 0 bases from J, leaving 3 bases between. The CDR3 spans 14 residues. Germline V gives CDR1 SGHTA, CDR2 FQGTGA. CDR3 in DNA: TGTGCCAGCAGCTTGGGCTCTGGGGCCAACGTCCTGACTTTC. Its protein product is CASSLGSGANVLTF.

This rearrangement joins TRBV5-1 to TRBJ2-5; D gene uncertain. This CDR3 has 12 amino acids. CDR1 SGHRS and CDR2 YFSETQ come from the germline V gene. Trimming took 0 bases from V and 5 from J, leaving 5 bases between them. The CDR3 DNA reads TGCGCCAGCAGCTTGGAGACGGAGACCCAGTACTTC. Translating gives CASSLETETQYF.

The J gene is TRBJ1-2, the V gene TRBV5-6; D not certain. The CDR3 consists of 15 residues. V shed 2 bases and J shed 0 bases, with 11 bases lying between them. Germline V gene data show CDR1 as SGHDT and CDR2 as YYEEEE. Here the CDR3 DNA reads TGTGCCAGCAGCTTACCGACATCTACTAACTATGGCTACACCTTC. It is translated as CASSLPTSTNYGYTF.

The chain is built from TRBV6-2 or TRBV6-3 and TRBJ2-1, with 7 positions matching TRBD2. With V trimmed by 7 bases and J by 8 bases, 14 bases remained unmatched. Germline V gives CDR1 MNHEY, CDR2 SVGEGT. The CDR3 length is 15 residues. The CDR3 here is CASKTGRGRIYEQFF. The DNA for the CDR3 is TGTGCCAGCAAAACGGGGAGGGGCCGCATCTATGAGCAGTTCTTC.

This clonotype has just a few counts. The gene calls are TRBV7-9 and TRBJ1-1; no reliable D call. Trimming removed 3 bases at V and 11 bases at J, with 10 bases between. Per the germline V gene, CDR1 is SEHNR and CDR2 is FQNEAQ (reference sequence). The CDR3 contains 11 residues. This CDR3 is CASSFSWEAFF. CDR3 bases: TGTGCCAGCAGCTTCAGTTGGGAGGCTTTCTTT.

This clonotype was found many times. This chain links TRBV7-8 with TRBJ1-5; 12 bases agree with TRBD1. Germline V gene data show CDR1 as SGHVS and CDR2 as FQNEAQ. The CDR3 is 16 amino acids. V was pared by 3 bases and J by 7 bases, with 7 bases of the junction left unmatched. In DNA, the CDR3 is TGTGCCAGCAGCTTGCGGGACAGGGGGCTACGACAGCCCCAGCATTTT. Protein: CASSLRDRGLRQPQHF.

A note on this clonotype: A much larger clone differs by one base, so this may be a read error. Because the CDR3 is missing its conserved closing phenylalanine or tryptophan, this is likely a read error. The chain combines TRBV20-1 with TRBJ2-3, with D unresolved. The germline V gene encodes CDR1 DFQATT and CDR2 SNEGSKA (reference sequence). This CDR3 is built from 15 residues. V lost 2 bases and J 0 bases, leaving 12 bases between the germline ends. CDR3 sequence: CSARSSLHSTDTQYL. CDR3 in DNA: TGCAGTGCTAGATCCTCCCTCCATAGCACAGATACGCAGTATTTA.

V usage is TRBV4-2 and J usage is TRBJ2-5; D perhaps matches TRBD2 (5 bases). Germline V gene data show CDR1 as LGHNA and CDR2 as YNFKEQ. The germline V and J ends were trimmed by 0 bases and 4 bases, with 6 bases remaining between them. The CDR3 totals 13 residues. The CDR3 loop is CASSQDEGETQYF. DNA for the CDR3: TGTGCCAGCAGCCAAGATGAGGGAGAGACCCAGTACTTC.

This clonotype has at least ten counts. The V gene is TRBV4-1, the J gene TRBJ1-2; D may be TRBD1 (5 bases). Germline V lookup: CDR1 MGHRA, CDR2 YSYEKL. V lost 0 bases to trimming and J lost 7 bases, with 9 bases between them. The CDR3 length is 13 residues. CDR3 DNA: TGCGCCAGCAGCCAAGATGCTGGGGGTGGCTACACCTTC. This gives the protein CASSQDAGGGYTF.

V is TRBV3-1 and J is TRBJ1-6; TRBD1 aligns across 7 bases. The CDR3 has 15 amino acids. CDR1 and CDR2 (germline): LGHDT, YNNKEL (reference sequence). With 7 bases clipped from V and 9 bases from J, the junction kept 12 bases outside the gene matches. CDR3: CASTESTGSISPLHF. Here the CDR3 DNA reads TGTGCCAGCACCGAATCGACAGGGTCCATTTCACCCCTCCACTTT.